The sequence of this T cell receptor (beta chain) was determined in a study of cytotoxic CD8 clonotypes in ibrutinib-treated CLL. This CDR3 spans 15 amino acids. Germline V gene sequence: CDR1 SGHRS, CDR2 YFSETQ. With 4 bases clipped from V and 6 bases from J, the junction kept 12 bases outside the gene matches. About this clone itself: The antigen remains unidentified.

Clones were read by immunoSEQ multiplex PCR, and TCRdb kept only the in-frame ones, dropping some. Of over 70,000 clones listed, roughly 84% are singletons. Study-level results: Pretreatment clonality was elevated relative to age-matched healthy donors and paralleled circulating CD8+ T-cell counts.

This receptor was identified in a human donor with chronic lymphocytic leukemia. The sample here was PBMCs, taken before ibrutinib treatment. V and J are TRBV5-1 and TRBJ2-7; 8 nucleotides align to TRBD2. CDR3 in DNA: TGCGCCAGCAGCCGGTCGCGGGAGGCCCCCGGCGAGCAGTACTTC. It codes for CASSRSREAPGEQYF.